The 2 T cell receptor beta chains listed next were all sequenced from one sample in a study of T cells after yellow fever vaccination. TCRdb recomputed calls from the 5' RACE reads with MiXCR, one row per CDR3 protein. There are about 430,000 distinct CDR3 sequences in the sample; roughly 20% occur only once, and around 17% lies in the top ten. The material sequenced was PBMCs, taken before the yellow fever booster vaccination. These receptors were taken from a man aged 18 to 29 who received the YFV17D yellow fever vaccine.

In this sample, this clonotype turned up many times. The V gene is TRBV7-2, the J gene TRBJ2-5, with D maybe TRBD2 (5 bases). The CDR3 covers 14 residues. CDR1 is SGHTA, CDR2 FQGNSA, per germline. V was clipped by 1 base and J by 3 bases, with 9 bases between them. CDR3 residues: CASSLGAAEETQYF. In nucleotides, the CDR3 is TGTGCCAGCAGCTTAGGAGCGGCCGAAGAGACCCAGTACTTC.

This clonotype was detected only a few times. The gene calls are TRBV20-1 and TRBJ2-3; a possible D gene is TRBD1 (6 bases). Germline V lookup: CDR1 DFQATT, CDR2 SNEGSKA (reference sequence). The CDR3 sequence is 15 residues long. The V gene lost 1 base and the J gene lost 5 bases, with 16 bases spanning the gap. The CDR3 spells CSARVSRGSGDTQYF. The CDR3 DNA reads as TGCAGTGCTAGAGTGTCGAGGGGGAGTGGAGATACGCAGTATTTT.